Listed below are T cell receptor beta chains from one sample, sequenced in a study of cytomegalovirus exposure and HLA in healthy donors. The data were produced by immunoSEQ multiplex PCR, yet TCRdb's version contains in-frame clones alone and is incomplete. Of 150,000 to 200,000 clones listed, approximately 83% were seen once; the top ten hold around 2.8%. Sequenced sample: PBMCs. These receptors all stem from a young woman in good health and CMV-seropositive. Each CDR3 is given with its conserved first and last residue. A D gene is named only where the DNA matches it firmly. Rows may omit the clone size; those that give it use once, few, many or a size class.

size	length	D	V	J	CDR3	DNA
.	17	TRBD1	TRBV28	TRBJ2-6	CASSLGQGSDGANVLTF	TGTGCCAGCAGTTTAGGACAGGGGTCGGATGGGGCCAACGTCCTGACTTTC
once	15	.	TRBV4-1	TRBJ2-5	CASSDPESPQETQYF	TGCGCCAGCAGCGATCCTGAGTCCCCACAAGAGACCCAGTACTTC
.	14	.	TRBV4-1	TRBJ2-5	CASSQDPGQETQYF	TGCGCCAGCAGCCAAGATCCGGGGCAAGAGACCCAGTACTTC
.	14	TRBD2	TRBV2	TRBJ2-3	CASRWEGSTDTQYF	TGTGCCAGCAGGTGGGAGGGGAGCACAGATACGCAGTATTTT
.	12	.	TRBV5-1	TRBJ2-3	CASSSTIDTQYF	TGCGCCAGCAGCTCGACAATTGATACGCAGTATTTT
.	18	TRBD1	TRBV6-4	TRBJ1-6	CASSETPGGGSSYSPLHF	TGTGCCAGCAGTGAAACCCCGGGAGGGGGCTCCTCTTATTCACCCCTCCACTTT
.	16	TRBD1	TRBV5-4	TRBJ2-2	CASGGSQGKGPGELFF	TGTGCCAGCGGCGGCTCACAGGGGAAAGGGCCCGGGGAGCTGTTTTTT
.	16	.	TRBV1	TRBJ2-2	CTSSHRAGGQTGELFF	TGCACCAGCAGCCATCGCGCGGGGGGGCAGACCGGGGAGCTGTTTTTT
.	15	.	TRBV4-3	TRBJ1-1	CASSQGVERNTEAFF	TGCGCCAGCAGCCAAGGCGTGGAGAGGAACACTGAAGCTTTCTTT
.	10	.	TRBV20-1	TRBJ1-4	CSATGTTGFF	TGCAGTGCTACCGGAACCACGGGTTTTTTT
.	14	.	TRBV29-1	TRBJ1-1	CSVESQGRATEAFF	TGCAGCGTTGAGTCCCAGGGTCGTGCCACTGAAGCTTTCTTT
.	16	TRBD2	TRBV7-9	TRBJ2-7	CASSPMERGLLYEQYF	TGTGCCAGCAGCCCAATGGAGCGGGGGTTACTCTACGAGCAGTACTTC
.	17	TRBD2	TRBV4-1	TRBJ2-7	CASSHMGELAGIYEQYF	TGCGCCAGCAGCCACATGGGGGAACTAGCGGGGATCTACGAGCAGTACTTC
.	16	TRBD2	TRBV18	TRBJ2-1	CASSPLAGELNNEQFF	TGTGCCAGCTCACCATTAGCGGGGGAGCTGAACAATGAGCAGTTCTTC
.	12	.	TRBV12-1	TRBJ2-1	CASSSPLAGEFF	TGTGCCAGCAGCTCCCCTCTAGCGGGGGAGTTCTTC
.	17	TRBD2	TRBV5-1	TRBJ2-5	CASSLFSGGASSETQYF	TGCGCCAGCAGCTTGTTTAGCGGGGGGGCCAGTTCGGAGACCCAGTACTTC
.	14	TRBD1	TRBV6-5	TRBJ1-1	CASSYSRRTGEAFF	TGTGCCAGCAGTTACTCGAGGCGGACAGGGGAAGCTTTCTTT
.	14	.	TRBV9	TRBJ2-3	CASSVAIGGDTQYF	TGTGCCAGCAGCGTAGCTATCGGGGGAGATACGCAGTATTTT
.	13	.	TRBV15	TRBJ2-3	CATSRDPGDTQYF	TGTGCCACCAGCAGAGATCCCGGGGATACGCAGTATTTT
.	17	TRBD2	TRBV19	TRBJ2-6	CASSVTSGPSGANVLTF	TGTGCCAGTAGTGTAACTAGCGGACCCTCTGGGGCCAACGTCCTGACTTTC
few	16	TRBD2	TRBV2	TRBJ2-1	CASSESGVSGGTEQFF	TGTGCCAGCAGTGAAAGTGGTGTTAGCGGGGGGACTGAGCAGTTCTTC
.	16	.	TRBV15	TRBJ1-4	CATSRPHLTRDEKLFF	TGTGCCACCAGCAGGCCTCATCTCACGAGGGATGAAAAACTGTTTTTT
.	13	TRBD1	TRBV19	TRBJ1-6	CATGDRGNSPLHF	TGTGCCACGGGGGACAGGGGAAATTCACCCCTCCACTTT
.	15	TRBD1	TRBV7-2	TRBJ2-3	CASSDNRGPRDTQYF	TGTGCCAGCAGCGACAACAGGGGCCCCAGGGATACGCAGTATTTT
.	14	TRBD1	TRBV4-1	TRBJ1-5	CASSQRGTGPPQHF	TGCGCCAGCAGCCAAAGGGGGACAGGCCCGCCCCAGCATTTT
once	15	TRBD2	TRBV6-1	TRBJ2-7	CASSDTSGGADEQYF	TGTGCCAGCAGTGACACTAGCGGGGGGGCCGACGAGCAGTACTTC
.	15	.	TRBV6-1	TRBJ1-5	CASSERGHGNQPQHF	TGTGCCAGCAGTGAACGGGGACACGGCAATCAGCCCCAGCATTTT
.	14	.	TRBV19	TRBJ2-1	CASSPRGSYNEQFF	TGTGCCAGTAGTCCCAGGGGCTCCTACAATGAGCAGTTCTTC
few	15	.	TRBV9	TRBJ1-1	CASSPRVAGMTEAFF	TGTGCCAGCAGCCCTCGTGTGGCAGGGATGACTGAAGCTTTCTTT
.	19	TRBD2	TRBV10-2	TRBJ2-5	CASSGLTQTSGPNSETQYF	TGCGCCAGCAGCGGACTGACCCAGACTAGCGGTCCCAATTCCGAGACCCAGTACTTC
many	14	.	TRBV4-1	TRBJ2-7	CASSQGGSTYEQYF	TGCGCCAGCAGCCAAGGGGGCAGTACCTACGAGCAGTACTTC
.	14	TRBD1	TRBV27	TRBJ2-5	CASSTQGRQETQYF	TGTGCCAGCAGCACACAGGGGCGGCAAGAGACCCAGTACTTC
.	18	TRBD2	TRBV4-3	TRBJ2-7	CASSQDPLGGASSYEQYF	TGCGCCAGCAGCCAAGATCCCCTCGGGGGGGCCAGCTCCTACGAGCAGTACTTC
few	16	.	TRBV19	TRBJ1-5	CASSISRTEGNQPQHF	TGTGCCAGTAGTATTAGCAGGACAGAGGGTAATCAGCCCCAGCATTTT
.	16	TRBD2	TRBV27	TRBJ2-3	CASSLGWRGRPDTQYF	TGTGCCAGCAGTTTAGGGTGGCGGGGGAGGCCAGATACGCAGTATTTT
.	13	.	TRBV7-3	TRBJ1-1	CASSPKVGSEAFF	TGTGCCAGCAGCCCAAAGGTGGGCTCTGAAGCTTTCTTT
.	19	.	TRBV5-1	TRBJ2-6	CASSLGYLDTVSGANVLTF	TGCGCCAGCAGCTTGGGTTATCTCGACACGGTCTCTGGGGCCAACGTCCTGACTTTC
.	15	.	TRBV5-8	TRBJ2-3	CASSTTAIVTDTQYF	TGTGCCAGCAGCACGACTGCGATAGTCACAGATACGCAGTATTTT
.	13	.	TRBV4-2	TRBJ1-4	CASSQDHYQFLFF	TGTGCCAGCAGCCAAGATCACTACCAGTTTCTGTTTTTT
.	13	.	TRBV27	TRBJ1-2	CASSLQGTNSYTF	TGTGCCAGCAGTTTACAGGGAACTAACAGCTACACCTTC
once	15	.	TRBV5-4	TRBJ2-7	CASSDGWTANYEQYF	TGTGCCAGCAGCGACGGTTGGACTGCGAACTACGAGCAGTACTTC
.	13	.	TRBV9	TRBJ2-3	CASSVTGTDTQYF	TGTGCCAGCAGCGTTACAGGCACAGATACGCAGTATTTT
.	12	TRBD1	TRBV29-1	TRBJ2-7	CSVRTGTYEQYF	TGCAGCGTAAGGACAGGAACCTACGAGCAGTACTTC
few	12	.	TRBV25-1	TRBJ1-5	CASRQGFEPQHF	TGTGCCAGCAGGCAGGGATTTGAGCCCCAGCATTTT
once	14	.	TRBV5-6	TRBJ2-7	CASSLDSRWDEQYF	TGTGCCAGCAGCTTGGACAGCCGTTGGGACGAGCAGTACTTC
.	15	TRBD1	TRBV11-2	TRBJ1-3	CASSFETGQGNTIYF	TGTGCCAGCAGCTTCGAGACAGGGCAGGGAAACACCATATATTTT
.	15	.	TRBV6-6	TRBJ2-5	CASSYGKQGRETQYF	TGTGCCAGCAGTTACGGGAAACAGGGAAGGGAGACCCAGTACTTC
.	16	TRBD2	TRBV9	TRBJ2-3	CASSVEASGGTDTQYF	TGTGCCAGCAGCGTAGAGGCTAGCGGGGGCACAGATACGCAGTATTTT
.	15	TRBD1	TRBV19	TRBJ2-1	CASSTPGGPRNEQFF	TGTGCCAGTAGTACTCCAGGGGGCCCTCGTAATGAGCAGTTCTTC
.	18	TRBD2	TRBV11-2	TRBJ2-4	CASSSLSGGLLAKNIQYF	TGTGCCAGCAGCTCTCTTAGCGGGGGGCTACTAGCCAAAAACATTCAGTACTTC
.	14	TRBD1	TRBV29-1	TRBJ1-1	CSVEEDRGLIGAFF	TGCAGCGTTGAAGAAGACAGGGGGCTTATAGGAGCTTTCTTT
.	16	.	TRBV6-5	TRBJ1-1	CASSYFGGVWNTEAFF	TGTGCCAGCAGTTACTTCGGGGGGGTGTGGAACACTGAAGCTTTCTTT